This T cell receptor beta chain was recovered during a study of T cells after yellow fever vaccination. Study conclusions and caveats: Most clones from primary vaccination resurfaced after the booster (around 95% CD4, 88% CD8).

Germline V gene lookup returns CDR1 LNHDA and CDR2 SQIVND (reference sequence). The CDR3 runs 14 residues. Trimming took 2 bases from V and 4 from J, leaving 12 bases between them. This clonotype occurred many times. Its specificity is not known. UMIs and a universal primer site were added when TCR cDNA was made by 5'RACE template switching. TCRdb recomputed calls from the 5' RACE reads with MiXCR, one row per CDR3 protein. The sample lists approximately 240,000 distinct CDR3 sequences, more than 3.5% occurring once. The V call is TRBV19, the J call TRBJ2-7; TRBD1 is a possible D gene (5 bases). The sequenced sample was PBMCs, obtained 15 days after the yellow fever booster vaccination. The TCR was taken from a man between 18 and 29 years old who received the YFV17D yellow fever vaccine. CDR3 residues: CASSIPGNGYEQYF. The DNA for the CDR3 is TGTGCCAGTAGTATACCAGGGAATGGGTACGAGCAGTACTTC.